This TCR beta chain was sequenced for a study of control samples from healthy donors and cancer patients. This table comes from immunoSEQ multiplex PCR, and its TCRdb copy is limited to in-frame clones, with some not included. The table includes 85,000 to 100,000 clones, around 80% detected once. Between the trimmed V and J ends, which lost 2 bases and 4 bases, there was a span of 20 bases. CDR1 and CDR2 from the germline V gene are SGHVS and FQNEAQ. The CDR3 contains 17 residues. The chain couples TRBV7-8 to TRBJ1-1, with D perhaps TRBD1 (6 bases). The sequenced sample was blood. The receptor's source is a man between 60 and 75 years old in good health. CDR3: CASSLLYGGLDGTEAFF. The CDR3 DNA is TGTGCCAGCAGCTTATTATATGGGGGGCTAGATGGCACTGAAGCTTTCTTT. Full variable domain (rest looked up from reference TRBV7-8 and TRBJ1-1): GAGVSQSPRYKVAKRGQDVALRCDPISGHVSLFWYQQALGQGPEFLTYFQNEAQLDKSGLPSDRFFAERPEGSVSTLKIQRTQQEDSAVYLCASSLLYGGLDGTEAFFGQGTRLTVV.